The 21 T cell receptor beta chains listed next were all sequenced from one sample in a study of cytomegalovirus exposure and HLA in healthy donors (dated by TCRdb to 2016 to 2017). Library prep was done by the immunoSEQ multiplex PCR assay. The multiplex PCR relied on a mix of 60 forward primers for TCR Vbeta segments and 13 reverse primers for TCR Jbeta segments. TCRdb limited this immuneACCESS table to in-frame rearrangements with V and J called. A share of clones is missing; checked studies link under half to unresolved V genes, and the rest is unexplained. Present in this sample are 65,000 to 95,000 clones, just under 80% of which were seen just once. The ten largest clones capture roughly 2.6% of the sample. The material sequenced was PBMCs. Receptors originate from a male donor in good health and CMV-seropositive.

The V call is TRBV15, the J call TRBJ2-1; D remains unclear. The CDR3 runs 16 residues. V gave up 4 bases and J gave up 0 bases, with 13 bases separating them. Germline values: CDR1 LNHNV, CDR2 YYDKDF (reference sequence). The CDR3 sequence is CATSIPSPGSYNEQFF. The CDR3 DNA reads as TGTGCCACCAGCATCCCAAGTCCAGGCTCCTACAATGAGCAGTTCTTC.

This clone was observed a single time. The V call is TRBV28, the J call TRBJ1-4, with D maybe TRBD1 (6 bases). V lost 8 bases to trimming and J lost 8 bases, with 18 bases between them. Germline V gives CDR1 MDHEN, CDR2 SYDVKM. There are 14 residues in the CDR3. In DNA form, the CDR3 reads TGTGCCAGCGGGCTAAGAGGGGGACGGGAAAAACTGTTTTTT. Translated: CASGLRGGREKLFF.

V usage is TRBV9 and J usage is TRBJ2-5, with 10 bases identical to TRBD2. J gave up 5 bases and V 3 bases, and 13 bases lay outside the gene matches. This CDR3 region has 17 residues. Germline V lookup: CDR1 SGDLS, CDR2 YYNGEE. The CDR3: CASSATSGNILGETQYF. As DNA, the CDR3 is TGTGCCAGCAGCGCCACTAGCGGGAATATTCTAGGGGAGACCCAGTACTTC.

This clone was seen once. V is TRBV7-9 and J is TRBJ2-2, with TRBD1 matching 10 bases. There are 19 residues in the CDR3. Germline trimming cut 7 bases from V and 5 bases from J; bases unmatched to any gene: 19. Germline CDR1 SEHNR, CDR2 FQNEAQ (reference sequence). The CDR3 coding sequence is TGTGCCAGCACCCCAGGGTGGGGACAGGGGATTCCTAGGACCGGGGAGCTGTTTTTT. It codes for CASTPGWGQGIPRTGELFF.

The chain has TRBV19 and TRBJ2-7; 13 positions agree with TRBD2. Looked up from germline, CDR1 is LNHDA and CDR2 is SQIVND (reference sequence). The CDR3 is 17 residues long. V shed 6 bases and J 7 bases; nucleotides not matched to a gene: 15. The CDR3 protein is CASRGLAGVPGTGEQYF. The CDR3 nucleotides are TGTGCCAGTAGAGGACTAGCGGGAGTCCCCGGTACGGGGGAGCAGTACTTC.

In this sample, this clone turned up a few times. The CDR3 loop is CASTSGREVHNEQFF. In DNA form, the CDR3 reads TGCGCCAGTACTAGCGGGAGGGAAGTCCACAATGAGCAGTTCTTC. This rearrangement joins TRBV5-1 to TRBJ2-1; 13 bases agree with TRBD2. This CDR3 spans 15 amino acids. After removal of 8 bases from V and 5 bases from J, the junction contained 7 bases not matched to a gene. Per germline, CDR1 SGHRS and CDR2 YFSETQ.

V and J are TRBV20-1 and TRBJ2-7, with 8 positions matching TRBD1. This CDR3 contains 11 residues. Looked up from germline, CDR1 is DFQATT and CDR2 is SNEGSKA (reference sequence). V dropped 8 bases and J dropped 2; count of bases not matched to a gene: 2. The CDR3 DNA follows: TGCAGTACGACAGGGGCCTACGAGCAGTACTTC. It is translated as CSTTGAYEQYF.

This clone appeared a single time. This chain links TRBV7-9 with TRBJ1-1; D gene uncertain. With 3 bases removed from V and 1 base from J, the gap between germline ends came to 15 bases. The CDR3 loop spans 16 amino acids. Per the germline V gene, CDR1 is SEHNR and CDR2 is FQNEAQ (reference sequence). CDR3 sequence: CASSFARERANTEAFF. The CDR3, as DNA: TGTGCCAGCAGCTTTGCACGGGAGAGAGCGAACACTGAAGCTTTCTTT.

This clone occurred a few times. CDR3 region: CSVAWSGREKLFF. The DNA of the CDR3 is TGCAGCGTTGCGTGGTCAGGGCGGGAAAAACTGTTTTTT. V usage is TRBV29-1 and J usage is TRBJ1-4, with TRBD1 as a possible D gene (5 bases). The germline CDR1 and CDR2 sequences are SQVTM and ANQGSEA. Trimming pared 4 bases from V and 8 bases from J, leaving 14 bases between. The CDR3 has 13 residues.

This clone was recorded at least ten times. This chain's CDR3 is CASSSGQFGTQYF. The DNA for the CDR3 is TGTGCCAGCAGCTCGGGACAGTTTGGGACCCAGTACTTC. The rearrangement links TRBV7-2 to TRBJ2-5; 7 bases map to TRBD1. There are 13 residues in the CDR3. The trim removed 4 bases at V and 7 bases at J, leaving 6 bases unmatched. Germline CDR1 is SGHTA and CDR2 is FQGNSA.

This chain joins TRBV9 and TRBJ2-5, with D hard to call. Matching the DNA end better, TRBJ2-7 makes the J call doubtful. Germline V lookup: CDR1 SGDLS, CDR2 YYNGEE. This CDR3 contains 14 residues. DNA of the CDR3: TGTGCCAGCAGCGTAGTTCCGAGCTCCTACGAGCAGTACTTC. Translated: CASSVVPSSYEQYF.

V gene TRBV4-1 combines with J gene TRBJ2-3; D is perhaps TRBD2 (5 bases). V was cut by 3 bases and J by 0 bases, with 13 bases left in between. From germline, CDR1 is MGHRA and CDR2 YSYEKL. The CDR3 covers 16 residues. The CDR3 sequence: CASSHFGVRSTDTQYF. In DNA, the CDR3 is TGCGCCAGCAGCCATTTCGGGGTACGGAGCACAGATACGCAGTATTTT.

This sequence joins TRBV2 and TRBJ1-4; 8 bases are a match to TRBD1. V shed 5 bases, J shed 5 bases, and the junction held 7 bases outside the gene matches. This CDR3 has 15 residues. The germline gives CDR1 SNHLY, CDR2 FYNNEI. CDR3: CASSYRGDGNEKLFF. As DNA, the CDR3 is TGTGCCAGCAGTTACAGGGGGGACGGGAATGAAAAACTGTTTTTT.

The genes are TRBV28 and TRBJ2-7, with TRBD1 identical over 7 bases. The CDR3 sequence is 12 residues long. The V and J ends lost 7 bases and 2 bases, in that order; junction bases with no gene match: 2. The V gene's germline CDR1 is MDHEN and CDR2 SYDVKM. The CDR3 region is CASKTGTYEQYF. The DNA for the CDR3 is TGTGCCAGCAAGACAGGGACCTACGAGCAGTACTTC.

This chain joins TRBV7-8 and TRBJ2-1, with 10 bases identical to TRBD2. The CDR3 contains 15 residues. CDR1 is SGHVS, CDR2 FQNEAQ, per germline. Unmatched junction bases numbered 7, after V lost 5 bases and J lost 6 bases. CDR3 nucleotides: TGTGCCAGCAGCGGGTGGACTAGCGGACCCAATGAGCAGTTCTTC. It encodes CASSGWTSGPNEQFF.

The rearrangement joins TRBV27 to TRBJ1-5; 8 nucleotides match TRBD1. The V gene end was trimmed by 4 bases and the J gene end by 1 base; junction bases not matched to a gene: 0. Per germline, CDR1 MNHEY and CDR2 SMNVEV (reference sequence). This CDR3 region has 14 residues. The CDR3, as DNA: TGTGCCAGCAGTTGGACAGGGAGCAATCAGCCCCAGCATTTT. Encoded protein: CASSWTGSNQPQHF.

V and J are TRBV7-2 and TRBJ1-2; TRBD1 matches 8 bases. V dropped 7 bases and J dropped 8; count of bases not matched to a gene: 9. Germline CDR1 is SGHTA and CDR2 is FQGNSA. The CDR3 loop spans 13 amino acids. CDR3 DNA: TGTGCCAGCACACGACAGGGGAAAGGAGGCTACACCTTC. Translating gives CASTRQGKGGYTF.

The J gene is TRBJ2-7, the V gene TRBV7-3, with a weak D call TRBD1 (6 bases). CDR1 and CDR2 from the germline V gene are SGHTA and FQGTGA. The CDR3 is 14 amino acids. Deletions cut 1 base from V and 6 bases from J, with 13 bases between. The CDR3 here is CASSLNGGAGEQYF. CDR3 bases: TGTGCCAGCAGCTTAAATGGGGGCGCGGGCGAGCAGTACTTC.

This rearrangement joins TRBV10-3 to TRBJ2-3, with 14 bases aligning to TRBD2. Trimming took 3 bases from V and 0 from J; bases not matched to a gene: 8. This CDR3 is 19 amino acids long. CDR1 and CDR2 from the germline V gene are ENHRY and SYGVKD. CDR3 sequence: CAISEQSTSGRASTDTQYF. Here the CDR3 DNA reads TGTGCCATCAGTGAACAATCGACTAGCGGGAGGGCCAGCACAGATACGCAGTATTTT.

The chain joins TRBV6-6 to TRBJ1-1; TRBD1 is a possible D gene (5 bases). The germline gives CDR1 MNHNY, CDR2 SVGAGI (reference sequence). This CDR3 has 11 amino acids. The V gene lost 8 bases and the J gene lost 11 bases, with 15 bases spanning the gap. The CDR3 loop reads CASHEVGGAFF. The CDR3 DNA is TGTGCCAGCCACGAGGTGGGGGGGGCTTTCTTT.

This clone turned up a few times. V usage is TRBV6-1 and J usage is TRBJ1-4, with D hard to call. V was trimmed by 2 bases and J by 3 bases, leaving 10 bases between them. The CDR3 is made up of 15 amino acids. Per the germline V gene, CDR1 is MNHNS and CDR2 is SASEGT. The CDR3 here is CASSEPAGANEKLFF. CDR3 bases: TGTGCCAGCAGTGAACCCGCGGGTGCTAATGAAAAACTGTTTTTT.